A single sample gave rise to the 23 T cell receptor beta chains below, sequenced in a study of T cell responses to AZD1222 COVID-19 vaccine. The data were produced by immunoSEQ multiplex PCR, yet TCRdb's version contains in-frame clones alone and is incomplete. The sample has about 160,000 clones, just over 90% seen once. Material: peripheral blood, obtained on day 0 of AZD1222 vaccination. These receptors were taken from an adult in good health.

V gene TRBV6-5 combines with J gene TRBJ2-3; D may be TRBD1 (5 bases). Per germline, CDR1 MNHEY and CDR2 SVGAGI. V shed 10 bases and J shed 0 bases, with 14 bases lying between them. This CDR3 spans 14 amino acids. The CDR3 nucleotides read TGTGCCATCAAATGGGGCCCCAGCACAGATACGCAGTATTTT. Translating gives CAIKWGPSTDTQYF.

This clone was seen more than once but under ten times. The chain couples TRBV19 to TRBJ1-2; possibly TRBD1 for D (6 bases). The CDR3 spans 14 residues. Trimming left V 7 bases short and J 4 bases short, with 16 bases between. Germline V gene data show CDR1 as LNHDA and CDR2 as SQIVND (reference sequence). CDR3 amino acids: CASMTQGPVYGYTF. CDR3 sequence (DNA): TGTGCCAGTATGACACAGGGACCTGTCTATGGCTACACCTTC.

The genes are TRBV30 and TRBJ1-5; D uncertain. In germline, CDR1 is GTSNPN, CDR2 SVGIG (reference sequence). The CDR3 extends over 15 amino acids. The V end lost 4 bases, the J end lost 0 bases, and 13 bases lay between the germline ends. The CDR3 nucleotides read TGTGCCTGGACAAAAGACGGAATTAGCAATCAGCCCCAGCATTTT. Its protein product is CAWTKDGISNQPQHF.

The gene calls are TRBV7-9 and TRBJ1-1, with D unclear. The germline V gene has CDR1 SEHNR and CDR2 FQNEAQ (reference sequence). The CDR3 covers 16 residues. V lost 4 bases to trimming and J lost 3 bases, with 18 bases between them. The CDR3 sequence is CASSSIPGERHTEAFF. For the CDR3, the DNA is TGTGCCAGCAGCTCCATTCCTGGCGAAAGGCACACTGAAGCTTTCTTT.

The J gene is TRBJ2-5, the V gene TRBV18; the match to TRBD2 covers 8 bases. CDR3 length: 15 residues. Trimming took 5 bases from V and 2 from J; bases not matched to a gene: 7. CDR1 is KGHSH and CDR2 is LQKENI in the germline V gene. CDR3 residues: CASSAYTSGQETQYF. The DNA of the CDR3 is TGTGCCAGCTCAGCCTACACTAGCGGACAAGAGACCCAGTACTTC.

The chain couples TRBV20-1 to TRBJ2-7; 7 nucleotides match TRBD1. Germline loops: CDR1 DFQATT, CDR2 SNEGSKA (reference sequence). After removal of 7 bases from V and 2 bases from J, the junction contained 2 bases not matched to a gene. The CDR3 covers 11 residues. CDR3 region: CSVDRAYEQYF. CDR3 DNA: TGCAGTGTTGACAGGGCCTACGAGCAGTACTTC.

This clone was counted a single time. The chain links TRBV7-8 to TRBJ1-5, with a tentative D call TRBD1 (5 bases). This CDR3 spans 14 amino acids. V lost 1 base and J lost 7, with 11 bases in between. The germline V gene encodes CDR1 SGHVS and CDR2 FQNEAQ. This chain's CDR3 is CASSLGGTSQPQHF. In DNA, the CDR3 is TGTGCCAGCAGCTTAGGAGGGACTTCCCAGCCCCAGCATTTT.

The rearrangement joins TRBV7-3 to TRBJ2-1; 8 positions match TRBD1. V was pared by 2 bases and J by 8 bases, with 2 bases of the junction left unmatched. CDR1 and CDR2 (germline): SGHTA, FQGTGA. The CDR3 has 13 amino acids. The CDR3 sequence is CASSLGQGDEQFF. In nucleotides, the CDR3 is TGTGCCAGCAGCTTAGGACAGGGAGATGAGCAGTTCTTC.

This chain connects TRBV6-5 to TRBJ1-1; 9 bases align to TRBD1. V lost 7 bases, J lost 4 bases, and 10 bases stayed unmatched. Looked up from germline, CDR1 is MNHEY and CDR2 is SVGAGI. The CDR3 extends over 15 amino acids. The CDR3 region is CASNTNRGQGTEAFF. CDR3 bases: TGTGCCAGCAATACAAACAGGGGGCAGGGCACTGAAGCTTTCTTT.

The rearrangement joins TRBV10-2 to TRBJ1-2, with TRBD1 matching over 9 bases. This CDR3 has 14 amino acids. Germline values: CDR1 WSHSY, CDR2 SAAADI. J gave up 4 bases and V 6 bases, and 6 bases lay outside the gene matches. The CDR3 spells CASRDRGMAYGYTF. The CDR3 DNA reads TGCGCCAGCAGGGACAGGGGAATGGCCTATGGCTACACCTTC.

This chain connects TRBV9 to TRBJ2-3, with TRBD2 identical over 7 bases. Germline trimming cut 0 bases from V and 0 bases from J; bases unmatched to any gene: 4. The germline gives CDR1 SGDLS, CDR2 YYNGEE. There are 16 residues in the CDR3. The CDR3 region has the DNA TGTGCCAGCAGCGTAGTGGTCGGGGGGAGCACAGATACGCAGTATTTT. Amino acid sequence: CASSVVVGGSTDTQYF.

The V and J genes are TRBV28 and TRBJ1-4; weak D call: TRBD1 (6 bases). This CDR3 contains 13 residues. The germline V gene has CDR1 MDHEN and CDR2 SYDVKM. The CDR3 protein is CASGGHGNEKLFF. The CDR3 nucleotides read TGTGCATCGGGGGGGCACGGTAATGAAAAACTGTTTTTT.

This clone was seen only a few times. V is TRBV9 and J is TRBJ1-1, with D possibly matching TRBD1 (5 bases). With 4 bases removed from V and 2 bases from J, the gap between germline ends came to 15 bases. The germline CDR1 and CDR2 sequences are SGDLS and YYNGEE. There are 15 residues in the CDR3. The CDR3 spells CASSPTGTANTEAFF. The CDR3 DNA reads as TGTGCCAGCAGCCCGACGGGGACGGCTAACACTGAAGCTTTCTTT.

This clone has only a few counts. The rearrangement links TRBV6-5 to TRBJ1-2; 10 positions match TRBD1. The V gene end was trimmed by 6 bases and the J gene end by 8 bases; junction bases not matched to a gene: 6. CDR1 and CDR2 from the germline V gene are MNHEY and SVGAGI. The length of the CDR3 is 13 residues. CDR3 loop: CASRPTGGSGYTF. DNA of the CDR3: TGTGCCAGCAGGCCGACAGGGGGCAGCGGCTACACCTTC.

V usage is TRBV4-2 and J usage is TRBJ2-3, with TRBD2 matching over 8 bases. Trimming at V came to 1 base and at J to 6 bases, leaving 9 bases not matched to a gene. CDR1 LGHNA and CDR2 YNFKEQ come from the germline V gene. The CDR3 runs 16 residues. The CDR3 coding sequence is TGTGCCAGCAGCCAAGGAGTAGCGGGGTCGGGGGATACGCAGTATTTT. Translation: CASSQGVAGSGDTQYF.

The chain has TRBV6-5 and TRBJ1-5; TRBD1 is a possible D gene (5 bases). Trimming shortened V by 4 bases and J by 3 bases, and 16 bases separated the two germline ends. Per the germline V gene, CDR1 is MNHEY and CDR2 is SVGAGI. CDR3 length equals 16 residues. The CDR3, as DNA: TGTGCCAGCAGTTTGGGACCGCCTATGTTCAATCAGCCCCAGCATTTT. Translated: CASSLGPPMFNQPQHF.

The J gene is TRBJ2-1, the V gene TRBV3-1 (or the pseudogene TRBV3-2), with 7 bases aligning to TRBD2. This CDR3 comprises 15 residues. J gave up 3 bases and V 6 bases, and 8 bases lay outside the gene matches. The V gene's germline CDR1 is LGHDT and CDR2 YNNKEL (reference sequence). CDR3 sequence (DNA): TGTGCCAGCAGGGCCGAGCGGGACCTCTACAATGAGCAGTTCTTC. Its protein product is CASRAERDLYNEQFF.

The rearrangement uses TRBV3-1 (or the pseudogene TRBV3-2) and TRBJ2-5, with 10 nucleotides matching TRBD2. CDR1 and CDR2 from the germline V gene are LGHDT and YNNKEL (reference sequence). J lost 1 base, V lost 1 base, and 9 bases had no gene match. The CDR3 extends over 18 amino acids. The CDR3 is CASSQVRESGGAQETQYF. The CDR3 nucleotides are TGTGCCAGCAGCCAAGTAAGGGAAAGCGGGGGGGCCCAAGAGACCCAGTACTTC.

This clone was detected only once. The chain has TRBV4-3 and TRBJ1-3; 8 bases map to TRBD1. The CDR3 is 19 amino acids. CDR1 and CDR2 (germline): LGHNA, YSLEER. J gave up 2 bases and V 3 bases, and 15 bases lay outside the gene matches. CDR3 nucleotide sequence: TGCGCCAGCAGCCAGCTGATAACTCTAGGACAGGGAGCTGGAAACACCATATATTTT. This gives the protein CASSQLITLGQGAGNTIYF.

For this clone: Other DNA sequences within the sample encode an identical CDR3. The chain joins TRBV12-3 or TRBV12-4 to TRBJ1-2; 8 bases are shared with TRBD1. V gave up 6 bases and J gave up 5 bases; unmatched junction bases: 5. The CDR3 consists of 13 residues. CDR3 bases: TGTGCCAGCAGCCCAGGACAGGGATATGGCTACACCTTC. It specifies CASSPGQGYGYTF.

This clone appeared a single time. The chain couples TRBV28 to TRBJ1-2; D remains ambiguous. Trimming took 3 bases from V and 1 from J, leaving 15 bases between them. From germline, CDR1 is MDHEN and CDR2 SYDVKM. CDR3 size: 16 residues. CDR3 bases: TGTGCCAGCAGTTTGATGAGAGGGAAACTTAACTATGGCTACACCTTC. This encodes CASSLMRGKLNYGYTF.

The count of this clone is one. J is TRBJ1-4 and V is TRBV9, with D hard to call. Trimming took 3 bases from V and 0 from J, leaving 15 bases between them. CDR1 and CDR2 (germline): SGDLS, YYNGEE. The CDR3 extends over 17 amino acids. The CDR3 region is CASSDRPGETTNEKLFF. For the CDR3, the DNA is TGTGCCAGCAGCGATAGACCTGGGGAGACAACTAATGAAAAACTGTTTTTT.

This chain joins TRBV12-3 or TRBV12-4 and TRBJ2-7; no clear D gene. The V end lost 4 bases, the J end lost 4 bases, and 5 bases lay between the germline ends. The CDR3 is 11 amino acids. The CDR3 sequence: CASSSDYEQYF. The CDR3 nucleotides read TGTGCCAGCAGTTCCGATTACGAGCAGTACTTC.